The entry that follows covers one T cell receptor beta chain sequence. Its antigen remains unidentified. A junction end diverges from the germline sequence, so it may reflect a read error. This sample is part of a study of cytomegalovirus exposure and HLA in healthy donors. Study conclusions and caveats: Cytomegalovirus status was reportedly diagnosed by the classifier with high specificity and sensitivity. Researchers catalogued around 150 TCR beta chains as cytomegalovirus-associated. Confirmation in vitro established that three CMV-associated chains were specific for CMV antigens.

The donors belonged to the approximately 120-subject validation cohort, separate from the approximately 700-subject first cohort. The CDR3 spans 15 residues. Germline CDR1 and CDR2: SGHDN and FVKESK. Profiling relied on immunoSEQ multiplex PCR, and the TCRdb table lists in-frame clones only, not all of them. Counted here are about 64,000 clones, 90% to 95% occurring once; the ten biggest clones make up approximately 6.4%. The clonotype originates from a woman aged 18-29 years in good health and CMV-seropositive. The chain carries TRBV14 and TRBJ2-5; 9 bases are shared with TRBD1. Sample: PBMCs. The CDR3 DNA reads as TGTGCCAGCAGTCAAGTACAGGGGGCGCGGGGGACCCAGTACTTC. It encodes CASSQVQGARGTQYF.